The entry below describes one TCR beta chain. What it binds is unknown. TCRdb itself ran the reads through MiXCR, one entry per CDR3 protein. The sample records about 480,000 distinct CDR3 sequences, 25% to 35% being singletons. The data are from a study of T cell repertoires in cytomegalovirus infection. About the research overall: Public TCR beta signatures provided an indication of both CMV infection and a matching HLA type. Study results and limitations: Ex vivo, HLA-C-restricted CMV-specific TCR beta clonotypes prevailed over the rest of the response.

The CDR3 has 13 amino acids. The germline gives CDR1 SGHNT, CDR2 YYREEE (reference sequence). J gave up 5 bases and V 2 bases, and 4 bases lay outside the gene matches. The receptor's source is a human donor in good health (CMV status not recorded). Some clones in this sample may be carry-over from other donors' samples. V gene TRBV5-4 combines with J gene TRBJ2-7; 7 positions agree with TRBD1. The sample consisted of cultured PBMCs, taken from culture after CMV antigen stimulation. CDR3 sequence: CASSLEGADEQYF. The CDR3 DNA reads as TGTGCCAGCAGCTTAGAGGGGGCGGACGAGCAGTACTTC.